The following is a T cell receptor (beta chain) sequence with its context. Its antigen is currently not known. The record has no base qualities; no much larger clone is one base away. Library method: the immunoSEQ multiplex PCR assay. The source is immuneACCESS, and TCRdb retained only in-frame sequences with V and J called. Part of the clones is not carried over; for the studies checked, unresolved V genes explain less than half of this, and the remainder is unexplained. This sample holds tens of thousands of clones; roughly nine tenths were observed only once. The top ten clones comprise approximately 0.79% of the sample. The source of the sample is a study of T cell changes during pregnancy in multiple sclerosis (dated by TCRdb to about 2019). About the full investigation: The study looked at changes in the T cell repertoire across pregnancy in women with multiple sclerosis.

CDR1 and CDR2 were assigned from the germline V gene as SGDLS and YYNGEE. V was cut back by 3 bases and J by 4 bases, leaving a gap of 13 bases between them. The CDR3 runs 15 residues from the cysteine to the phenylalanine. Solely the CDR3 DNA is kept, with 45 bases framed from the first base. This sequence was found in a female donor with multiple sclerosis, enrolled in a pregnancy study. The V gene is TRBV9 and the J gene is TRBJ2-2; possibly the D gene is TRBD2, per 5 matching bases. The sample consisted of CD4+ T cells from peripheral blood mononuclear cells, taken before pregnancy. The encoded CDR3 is CASSGPGIGTGELFF. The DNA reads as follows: TGTGCCAGCAGCGGCCCGGGAATCGGCACCGGGGAGCTGTTTTTT.